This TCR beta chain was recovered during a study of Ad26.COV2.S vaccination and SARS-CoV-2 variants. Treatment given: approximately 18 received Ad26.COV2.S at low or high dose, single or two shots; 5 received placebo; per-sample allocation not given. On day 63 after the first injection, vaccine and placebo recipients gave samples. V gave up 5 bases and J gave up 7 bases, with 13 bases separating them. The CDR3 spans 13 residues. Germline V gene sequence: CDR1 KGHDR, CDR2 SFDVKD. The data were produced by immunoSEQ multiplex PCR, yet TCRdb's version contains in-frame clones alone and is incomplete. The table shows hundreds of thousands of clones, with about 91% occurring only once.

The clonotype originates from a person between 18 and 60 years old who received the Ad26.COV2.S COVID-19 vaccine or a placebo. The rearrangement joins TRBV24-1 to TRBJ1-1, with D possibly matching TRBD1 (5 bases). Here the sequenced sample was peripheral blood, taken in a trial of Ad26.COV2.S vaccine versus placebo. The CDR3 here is CATSASSQGEAFF. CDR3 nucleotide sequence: TGTGCCACCAGTGCCTCAAGCCAGGGTGAAGCTTTCTTT.